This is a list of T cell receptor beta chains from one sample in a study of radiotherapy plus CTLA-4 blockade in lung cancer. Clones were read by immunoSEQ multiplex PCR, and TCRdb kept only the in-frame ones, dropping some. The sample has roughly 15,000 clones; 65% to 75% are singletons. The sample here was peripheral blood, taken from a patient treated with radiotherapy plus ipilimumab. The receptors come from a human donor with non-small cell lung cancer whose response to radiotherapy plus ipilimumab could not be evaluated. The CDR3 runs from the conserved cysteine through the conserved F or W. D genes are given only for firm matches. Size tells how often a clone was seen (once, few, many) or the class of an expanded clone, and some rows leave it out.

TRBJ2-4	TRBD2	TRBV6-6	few	CASSPSGGEYYIQYF	TGTGCCAGCAGTCCGAGCGGGGGGGAATATTACATTCAGTACTTC
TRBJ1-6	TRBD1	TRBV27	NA	CASTPGQKNSPLHF	TGTGCCAGTACCCCGGGACAGAAAAATTCACCCCTCCACTTT
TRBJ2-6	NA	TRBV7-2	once	CASSLDVLFGSGANVLTF	TGTGCCAGCAGCCTAGACGTTTTGTTCGGCTCTGGGGCCAACGTCCTGACTTTC
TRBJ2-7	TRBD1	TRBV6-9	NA	CASNHRGQYEQYF	TGTGCCAGCAACCACAGGGGGCAGTACGAGCAGTACTTC
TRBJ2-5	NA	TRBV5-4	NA	CASSPERNQETQYF	TGTGCCAGCAGCCCTGAGCGGAACCAAGAGACCCAGTACTTC
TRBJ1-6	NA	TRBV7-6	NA	CASSPLSNSPLHF	TGTGCCAGCAGCCCCTTAAGCAATTCACCCCTCCACTTT
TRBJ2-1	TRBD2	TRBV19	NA	CASSTPRGGQKIEQFF	TGTGCCAGTAGTACCCCCCGGGGGGGCCAAAAGATTGAGCAGTTCTTC
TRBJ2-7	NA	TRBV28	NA	CASSRQTYEQYF	TGTGCCAGCAGTCGACAAACCTACGAGCAGTACTTC
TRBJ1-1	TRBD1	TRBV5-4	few	CASSPMDRGNSEAFF	TGTGCCAGCAGCCCCATGGACAGGGGGAATTCGGAAGCTTTCTTT
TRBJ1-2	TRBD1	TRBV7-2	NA	CASSLDPRDRGQGYTF	TGTGCCAGCAGCTTAGACCCCCGGGACAGGGGGCAGGGCTACACCTTC
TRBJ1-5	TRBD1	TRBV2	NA	CASRNGQGSNQLQHF	TGTGCCAGCAGAAACGGACAGGGTAGCAATCAGCTCCAGCATTTT
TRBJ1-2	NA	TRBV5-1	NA	CASSWTAGYGYTF	TGCGCCAGCAGCTGGACCGCGGGCTATGGCTACACCTTC
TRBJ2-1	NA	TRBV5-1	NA	CASSLDHTPNEQFF	TGCGCCAGCAGCTTGGACCACACACCGAATGAGCAGTTCTTC
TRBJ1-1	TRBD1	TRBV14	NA	CASSRFSGGTEAFF	TGTGCCAGCAGCCGATTCTCAGGGGGGACTGAAGCTTTCTTT
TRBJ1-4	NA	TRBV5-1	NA	CASSLLPVTNEKLFF	TGCGCCAGCAGCTTGTTACCAGTAACTAATGAAAAACTGTTTTTT
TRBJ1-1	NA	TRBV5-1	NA	CASSLDRLAVFF	TGCGCCAGCAGTTTAGACAGGCTGGCAGTTTTCTTT
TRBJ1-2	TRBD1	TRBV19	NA	CASSAPTGNYGYTF	TGTGCCAGTAGTGCCCCGACAGGGAACTATGGCTACACCTTC
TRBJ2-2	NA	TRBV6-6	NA	CASSSYGQGDTRELFF	TGTGCCAGCAGTTCCTACGGGCAGGGCGACACCAGGGAGCTGTTTTTT
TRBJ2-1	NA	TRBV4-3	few	CASSQDGLAHNEQFF	TGCGCCAGCAGCCAAGACGGCCTAGCGCACAATGAGCAGTTCTTC
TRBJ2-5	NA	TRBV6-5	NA	CASSYGTYQETQYF	TGTGCCAGCAGTTACGGGACATACCAAGAGACCCAGTACTTC
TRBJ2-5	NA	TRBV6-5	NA	CASSSWAGRETQYF	TGTGCCAGCAGTTCATGGGCGGGACGGGAGACCCAGTACTTC
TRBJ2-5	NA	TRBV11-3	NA	CASSLDGRSQETQYF	TGTGCCAGCAGCTTAGATGGCAGGTCCCAAGAGACCCAGTACTTC
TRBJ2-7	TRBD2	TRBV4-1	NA	CASSQASGVSSYEQYF	TGCGCCAGCAGCCAAGCTAGCGGTGTTAGCTCCTACGAGCAGTACTTC
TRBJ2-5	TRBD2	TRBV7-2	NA	CASSSGGPWETQYF	TGTGCCAGCAGTTCGGGGGGGCCCTGGGAGACCCAGTACTTC
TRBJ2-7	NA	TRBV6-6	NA	CASSYDSYEQYF	TGTGCCAGCAGTTACGACAGCTACGAGCAGTACTTC
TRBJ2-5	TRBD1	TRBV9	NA	CASIQADRGLYNEQYF	TGTGCCAGCATACAGGCAGACAGGGGACTTTACAATGAGCAGTACTTC
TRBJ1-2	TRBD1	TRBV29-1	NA	CSAPGQGGYTF	TGCAGCGCCCCGGGACAGGGGGGCTACACCTTC
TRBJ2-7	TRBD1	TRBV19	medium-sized	CASADRGDDEQYF	TGTGCCAGTGCGGACAGGGGCGACGACGAGCAGTACTTC
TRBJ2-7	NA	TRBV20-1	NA	CSARQGGEQYF	TGCAGTGCTAGACAGGGCGGCGAGCAGTACTTC
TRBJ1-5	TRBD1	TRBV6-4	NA	CASSQGANQPQHF	TGTGCCAGCAGCCAGGGGGCCAATCAGCCCCAGCATTTT
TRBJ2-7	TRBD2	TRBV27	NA	CASSPLTSGGVYEQYF	TGTGCCAGCAGTCCGCTCACTAGCGGGGGGGTCTACGAGCAGTACTTC
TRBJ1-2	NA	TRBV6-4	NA	CASREREFPYGYTF	TGTGCCAGCAGAGAAAGGGAGTTTCCCTATGGCTACACCTTC